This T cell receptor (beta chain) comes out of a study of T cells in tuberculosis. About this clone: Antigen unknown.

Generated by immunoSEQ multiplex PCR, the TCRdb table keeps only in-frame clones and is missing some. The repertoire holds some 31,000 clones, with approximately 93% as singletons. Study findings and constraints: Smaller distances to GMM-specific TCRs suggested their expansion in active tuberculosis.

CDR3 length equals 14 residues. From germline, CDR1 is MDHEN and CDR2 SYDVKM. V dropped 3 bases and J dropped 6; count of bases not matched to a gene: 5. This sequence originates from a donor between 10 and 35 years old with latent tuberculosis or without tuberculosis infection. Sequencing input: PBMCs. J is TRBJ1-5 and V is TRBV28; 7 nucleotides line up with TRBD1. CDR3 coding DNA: TGTGCCAGCAGTTTCACAGGGGCTACTCAGCCCCAGCATTTT. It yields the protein CASSFTGATQPQHF.